These 8 T cell receptor beta chains came from one sample sequenced in a study of T cells in Graves' hyperthyroidism and ophthalmopathy. RNA transcripts gave rise to amplified TCR beta CDR3 regions. A set of HTBI primers served as the primers for a first-round RT-PCR of the TCR CDR3. MiXCR, run by TCRdb on the multiplex PCR reads, gives a single entry per CDR3 protein. This sample carries more than 50,000 distinct CDR3 sequences, about 50% of them seen once, and the ten largest clones take around 11%. Sequencing was done on a sample of blood. These receptor sequences come from a woman between 25 and 40 years old with Graves' ophthalmopathy.

V usage is TRBV20-1 and J usage is TRBJ2-7; maybe TRBD2 (5 bases). The ends were cut back, 6 bases at V and 7 bases at J, with 22 bases in the middle. CDR3 size: 14 residues. CDR1 and CDR2 from the germline V gene are DFQATT and SNEGSKA (reference sequence). The CDR3 reads CSALGSLSYKEQYF. In DNA, the CDR3 is TGCAGTGCGTTGGGGAGTCTCTCCTACAAGGAGCAGTACTTC.

This clonotype was found many times. The rearrangement links TRBV2 to TRBJ2-3; TRBD2 matches 9 bases. After removal of 1 base from V and 2 bases from J, the junction contained 13 bases not matched to a gene. Germline CDR1 is SNHLY and CDR2 is FYNNEI. The CDR3 has 19 amino acids. CDR3 sequence (DNA): TGTGCCAGCAGTGAAGTGGCTAGCGGGAAAGGGCTAGTCACAGATACGCAGTATTTT. This encodes CASSEVASGKGLVTDTQYF.

This clonotype is termed medium-sized. V is TRBV10-3 and J is TRBJ1-2; tentatively, D is TRBD1 (5 bases). The CDR3 spans 14 residues. Trimming shortened V by 5 bases and J by 5 bases, and 15 bases separated the two germline ends. Germline V gene lookup returns CDR1 ENHRY and CDR2 SYGVKD. The CDR3 sequence: CAISTRVGPYGYTF. The CDR3 DNA sequence: TGTGCCATCAGTACCAGGGTGGGCCCGTATGGCTACACCTTC.

On this clonotype: The conserved phenylalanine or tryptophan is not found at the CDR3 terminus, so this likely reflects a read error. No DNA is shown, since the ends of the CDR3 on it are uncertain; the CDR3 is the one TCRdb lists. The chain combines TRBV7-9 with TRBJ2-7. In germline, CDR1 is SEHNR, CDR2 FQNEAQ (reference sequence). The CDR3 is 8 amino acids long, termini counted. CDR3 protein: CASSSQTS.

The V call is TRBV7-9, the J call TRBJ1-5, with TRBD1 matching 7 bases. V lost 1 base and J lost 7; bases outside the gene matches: 7. The CDR3 contains 15 residues. The germline V gene encodes CDR1 SEHNR and CDR2 FQNEAQ (reference sequence). In nucleotides, the CDR3 is TGTGCCAGCAGCTTAGGAGAGGGGGCTTGGCAGCCCCAGCATTTT. It codes for CASSLGEGAWQPQHF.

The chain recombines TRBV7-3 with TRBJ2-5; possibly TRBD1 or TRBD2 for D (5 bases each). Germline V lookup: CDR1 SGHTA, CDR2 FQGTGA. This CDR3 spans 13 amino acids. V gave up 4 bases and J gave up 2 bases, with 8 bases separating them. In DNA form, the CDR3 reads TGTGCCAGCAGCTCGGGGACGCAAGAGACCCAGTACTTC. Amino acid sequence: CASSSGTQETQYF.

A note on this clonotype: One base away lies a much larger clone, so this may be a sequencing read error. J is TRBJ2-1 and V is TRBV10-3; TRBD2 matches 7 bases. Germline lookup yields CDR1 ENHRY and CDR2 SYGVKD. The CDR3 contains 15 residues. The CDR3 DNA follows: TGTGCCAGCAGTCCGGGGGGACGGTCCTACAATGAGCAGTTCTTC. This codes for CASSPGGRSYNEQFF.

The gene calls are TRBV3-1 and TRBJ1-2; no definite D call. This CDR3 comprises 14 residues. From germline, CDR1 is LGHDT and CDR2 YNNKEL (reference sequence). V was trimmed by 1 base and J by 6 bases, leaving 12 bases between them. In DNA form, the CDR3 reads TGTGCCAGCAGCCAAGGGACCCGAAGAAATGGCTACACCTTC. Translation gives CASSQGTRRNGYTF.